Shown below are 25 T cell receptor beta chains from a single sample sequenced in a study of beta chain features in type 1 diabetes. Sequencing targeted expressed TCRB transcripts, as all isolated RNA had been reverse transcribed. Using immunoSEQ multiplex PCR, the repertoire was profiled, and TCRdb retains in-frame clones only, with some absent. Here the sample spans 250,000 to 400,000 clones, 12% to 15% being singletons. Specimen: central memory CD4+ T cells from blood. These receptors originate from a man aged 30-40 years in good health.

The chain combines TRBV21-1 with TRBJ2-1; TRBD2, the table's D call, lacks a check against the DNA. TRBV21-1 is tagged as a pseudogene. The CDR3 is 17 residues long. CDR3 protein: CASIEDGLAGGYNEQFF. CDR3 DNA sequence: TGTGCCAGCATCGAAGACGGACTAGCGGGAGGATACAATGAGCAGTTCTTC.

This clone showed up just a few times. The rearrangement uses TRBV4-1 and TRBJ1-2; the D gene is possibly TRBD1 (5 bases). This CDR3 spans 13 amino acids. Trimming stripped 5 bases from V and 7 bases from J, with 14 bases between. CDR1 is MGHRA and CDR2 is YSYEKL in the germline V gene. CDR3 region: CASSIEGALGYTF. The DNA for the CDR3 is TGCGCCAGCAGCATCGAAGGGGCGCTTGGCTACACCTTC.

This clone was seen only a few times. CDR3 in amino acids: CASKEGRNEQYF. The DNA of the CDR3 is TGTGCCAGCAAAGAGGGGCGTAACGAGCAGTACTTC. The chain employs TRBV6-1 and TRBJ2-7, with D tentatively TRBD1 or TRBD2 (5 bases each). Deletions cut 7 bases from V and 5 bases from J, with 12 bases between. CDR1 is MNHNS and CDR2 is SASEGT in the germline V gene. CDR3 length equals 12 residues.

This clone came up once. The chain combines TRBV7-8 with TRBJ1-4, with D hard to call. This CDR3 spans 16 amino acids. Trimming left V 3 bases short and J 8 bases short, with 19 bases between. CDR1 and CDR2 from the germline V gene are SGHVS and FQNEAQ. CDR3 region: CASSLTLGLGEEKLFF. The CDR3 DNA is TGTGCCAGCAGCTTGACTCTAGGATTGGGAGAAGAAAAACTGTTTTTT.

This clone was seen a handful of times. Since a much larger clone is just one base distant, this may be a read error. J is TRBJ1-1 and V is TRBV5-5, with TRBD1 matching 8 bases. With 2 bases clipped from V and 4 bases from J, the junction kept 1 base outside the gene matches. This CDR3 contains 13 residues. Germline assignment: CDR1 SGHKS and CDR2 YYEKEE (reference sequence). The chain's CDR3 is CASSLTGGTEAFF. The CDR3 DNA reads as TGTGCCAGCAGCTTAACAGGGGGCACTGAAGCTTTCTTT. The variable domain in full, with the rest retrieved from reference TRBV5-5 and TRBJ1-1, is DAGVTQSPTHLIKTRGQQVTLRCSPISGHKSVSWYQQVLGQGPQFIFQYYEKEERGRGNFPDRFSARQFPNYSSELNVNALLLGDSALYLCASSLTGGTEAFFGQGTRLTVV.

The chain has TRBV7-9 and TRBJ2-1; 8 bases are a match to TRBD2. V gave up 2 bases and J gave up 5 bases; unmatched junction bases: 5. Germline CDR1 reads SEHNR; CDR2 reads FQNEAQ (reference sequence). The CDR3 sequence is 15 residues long. This chain's CDR3 is CASSLSGGQHNEQFF. In DNA, the CDR3 is TGTGCCAGCAGCTTATCGGGGGGGCAACACAATGAGCAGTTCTTC.

This clone turned up a few times. The V call is TRBV7-2, the J call TRBJ2-5, with 8 bases identical to TRBD1. The germline V gene has CDR1 SGHTA and CDR2 FQGNSA. Trimming took 0 bases from V and 5 from J; bases not matched to a gene: 11. CDR3 length: 17 residues. In nucleotides, the CDR3 is TGTGCCAGCAGCTTAGCTATGTTAGCAGGGGGCGTCGAGACCCAGTACTTC. This encodes CASSLAMLAGGVETQYF.

J is TRBJ1-2 and V is TRBV7-9; no firm D call. The germline V and J ends were trimmed by 5 bases and 7 bases, with 17 bases remaining between them. The CDR3 contains 14 residues. Germline V CDR1 and CDR2: SEHNR, FQNEAQ (reference sequence). CDR3 sequence (DNA): TGTGCCAGCAGCCATGACATAAAGGGCGGTGGCTACACCTTC. Its protein is CASSHDIKGGGYTF. The full variable domain, in which reference TRBV7-9 and TRBJ1-2 provide the parts outside the CDR3, is DTGVSQNPRHKITKRGQNVTFRCDPISEHNRLYWYRQTLGQGPEFLTYFQNEAQLEKSRLLSDRFSAERPKGSFSTLEIQRTEQGDSAMYLCASSHDIKGGGYTFGSGTRLTVV.

The V and J genes are TRBV11-2 and TRBJ2-1; D unresolved. There are 16 residues in the CDR3. The V end lost 3 bases, the J end lost 7 bases, and 19 bases lay between the germline ends. Germline CDR1 and CDR2: SGHAT and FQNNGV. The CDR3 sequence: CASSLAGFSDGNEQFF. CDR3 nucleotide sequence: TGTGCCAGCAGCTTGGCCGGGTTCTCGGATGGGAATGAGCAGTTCTTC.

This clone was seen a few times. The rearrangement joins TRBV30 to TRBJ2-3; 9 bases align to TRBD1. The CDR3 runs to 18 residues. The V gene's germline CDR1 is GTSNPN and CDR2 SVGIG (reference sequence). V dropped 3 bases and J dropped 0; count of bases not matched to a gene: 13. CDR3 sequence: CAWSRGQGGFSSTDTQYF. The CDR3 bases are TGTGCCTGGAGCCGGGGACAGGGCGGGTTTTCTAGCACAGATACGCAGTATTTT.

By share, this clone counts as medium-sized. The chain joins TRBV2 to TRBJ2-1; 7 bases are shared with TRBD2. CDR3 length: 13 amino acids. CDR1 and CDR2 (germline): SNHLY, FYNNEI. Losses at the gene ends were 8 bases for V and 5 bases for J; bases not matched to a gene: 6. This chain's CDR3 is CASAGVWNNEQFF. The CDR3 DNA reads TGTGCCAGCGCGGGAGTTTGGAACAATGAGCAGTTCTTC.

V and J are TRBV29-1 and TRBJ2-4; 9 bases map to TRBD1. The CDR3 is 15 amino acids. Germline trimming cut 4 bases from V and 7 bases from J; bases unmatched to any gene: 11. Germline V lookup: CDR1 SQVTM, CDR2 ANQGSEA. Written as DNA, the CDR3 is TGCAGCGTTGGATTGGGACAGGGCCCCTCCAACATTCAGTACTTC. As protein: CSVGLGQGPSNIQYF.

The gene calls are TRBV30 and TRBJ1-2, with TRBD1 matching 7 bases. CDR1 is GTSNPN and CDR2 is SVGIG in the germline V gene (reference sequence). The V gene end was trimmed by 2 bases and the J gene end by 7 bases; junction bases not matched to a gene: 19. The CDR3 runs 17 residues. The chain's CDR3 is CAWSREVRDSDCRGYTF. The CDR3 bases are TGTGCCTGGAGTCGAGAAGTAAGGGACAGTGACTGTCGTGGCTACACCTTC.

This clone was detected only a few times. This chain joins TRBV4-3 and TRBJ2-3, with D perhaps being TRBD1 or TRBD2 (6 bases each). V was trimmed by 0 bases and J by 10 bases, leaving 14 bases between them. The CDR3 contains 14 residues. Looked up from germline, CDR1 is LGHNA and CDR2 is YSLEER. CDR3 DNA sequence: TGCGCCAGCAGCCAAGATGGGGGGCTGACAGCGCAGTATTTT. It encodes CASSQDGGLTAQYF.

At least ten counts were recorded for this clone. The chain carries TRBV5-4 and TRBJ2-3; 10 bases match TRBD2. The J segment lost 4 bases and the V segment lost 4 bases, leaving 3 bases of the junction unmatched. Per germline, CDR1 SGHNT and CDR2 YYREEE (reference sequence). This CDR3 spans 14 amino acids. In nucleotides, the CDR3 is TGTGCCAGCAGCCCAGGACTAGCGGCAGATACGCAGTATTTT. Protein sequence: CASSPGLAADTQYF.

The chain joins TRBV14 to TRBJ2-3; D may correspond to TRBD1 or TRBD2 (5 bases each). This CDR3 is 17 amino acids long. With 1 base removed from V and 3 bases from J, the gap between germline ends came to 17 bases. Per the germline V gene, CDR1 is SGHDN and CDR2 is FVKESK. The CDR3 nucleotides read TGTGCCAGCAGCCAAGTCCCCTCCGGGGCTGGTACAGATACGCAGTATTTT. It yields the protein CASSQVPSGAGTDTQYF.

There are a few counts of this clone. This chain links TRBV6-5 with TRBJ1-1; D is unresolved. Germline-derived CDR1 and CDR2 are MNHEY and SVGAGI. The CDR3 sequence is 14 residues long. V was clipped by 2 bases and J by 4 bases, with 11 bases between them. This chain's CDR3 is CASSYLQEGTEAFF. As DNA, the CDR3 is TGTGCCAGCAGTTACCTGCAGGAAGGCACTGAAGCTTTCTTT.

The rearrangement joins TRBV18 to TRBJ1-1; D is perhaps TRBD1 (5 bases). The CDR3 contains 16 residues. V was trimmed by 3 bases and J by 0 bases, leaving 14 bases between them. Per the germline V gene, CDR1 is KGHSH and CDR2 is LQKENI. DNA for the CDR3: TGTGCCAGCTCACCCTACAGGACCCCTATGAACACTGAAGCTTTCTTT. Translated, it gives CASSPYRTPMNTEAFF.

The V gene is TRBV4-3, the J gene TRBJ1-3; D gene uncertain. In germline, CDR1 is LGHNA, CDR2 YSLEER. This CDR3 is 16 amino acids long. Trimming removed 0 bases from V and 2 bases from J, with 11 bases in between. The CDR3 bases are TGCGCCAGCAGCCAAGATTGGAGGAGTCCTGGAAACACCATATATTTT. It is translated as CASSQDWRSPGNTIYF.

This clone showed up just a few times. The CDR3 DNA follows: TGTGCCAGCAGCTTAGGCTACGGTGAAGCTTTCTTT. Translating it yields CASSLGYGEAFF. The chain combines TRBV7-9 with TRBJ1-1, with D uncertain. The CDR3 runs 12 residues. Trimming removed 1 base from V and 7 bases from J, with 7 bases in between. The germline V gene has CDR1 SEHNR and CDR2 FQNEAQ (reference sequence). Combining the CDR3 with reference TRBV7-9 and TRBJ1-1 gives the whole variable domain DTGVSQNPRHKITKRGQNVTFRCDPISEHNRLYWYRQTLGQGPEFLTYFQNEAQLEKSRLLSDRFSAERPKGSFSTLEIQRTEQGDSAMYLCASSLGYGEAFFGQGTRLTVV.

This clone was found a few times. The V gene is TRBV28, the J gene TRBJ1-3; D not resolved. Per germline, CDR1 MDHEN and CDR2 SYDVKM. This CDR3 region has 15 residues. The V end was cut by 5 bases, the J end by 0 bases, with 11 bases between. In DNA form, the CDR3 reads TGTGCCAGCAGTCGCGCAGGTATCTCTGGAAACACCATATATTTT. This codes for CASSRAGISGNTIYF.

V gene TRBV7-6 combines with J gene TRBJ2-5, with a weak D call TRBD2 (7 bases). Germline-derived CDR1 and CDR2 are SGHVS and FNYEAQ. The CDR3 is 15 amino acids. Trimming left V 3 bases short and J 4 bases short, with 15 bases between. The CDR3 nucleotides are TGTGCCAGCAGCTTGTTGGGGGGGGCGGTAGAGACCCAGTACTTC. This gives the protein CASSLLGGAVETQYF.

This clone was seen only a few times. This sequence joins TRBV12-5 and TRBJ2-1; TRBD2 aligns across 15 bases. The CDR3 is 16 amino acids. V was clipped by 6 bases and J by 7 bases; unmatched bases: 7. Germline values: CDR1 LGHNT, CDR2 FRNRAP. As DNA, the CDR3 is TGTGCTAGTGGAGGACTAGCGGGGGGGATTGCGAATGAGCAGTTCTTC. Amino acid sequence: CASGGLAGGIANEQFF.

This clone has only a few counts. The chain uses TRBV27 and TRBJ1-5; D is unresolved. Trimming took 5 bases from V and 11 from J, leaving 13 bases between them. Germline values: CDR1 MNHEY, CDR2 SMNVEV (reference sequence). The CDR3 spans 12 residues. CDR3 residues: CASSPPGGTQHF. CDR3 sequence (DNA): TGTGCCAGCAGTCCCCCGGGAGGGACCCAGCATTTT.

In this sample, this clone turned up many times. The J gene is TRBJ2-2, the V gene TRBV7-9, with D unclear. CDR3 size: 15 residues. CDR1 is SEHNR, CDR2 FQNEAQ, per germline (reference sequence). With 5 bases removed from V and 5 bases from J, the gap between germline ends came to 15 bases. DNA for the CDR3: TGTGCCAGCAGCCGAGAGGCAGTATCAACCGGGGAGCTGTTTTTT. Its protein product is CASSREAVSTGELFF. Combining the CDR3 with reference TRBV7-9 and TRBJ2-2 gives the whole variable domain DTGVSQNPRHKITKRGQNVTFRCDPISEHNRLYWYRQTLGQGPEFLTYFQNEAQLEKSRLLSDRFSAERPKGSFSTLEIQRTEQGDSAMYLCASSREAVSTGELFFGEGSRLTVL.